The 25 T cell receptor beta chains given below trace back to one sample, sequenced in a study of cytotoxic CD8 clonotypes in ibrutinib-treated CLL. Profiling relied on immunoSEQ multiplex PCR, and the TCRdb table lists in-frame clones only, not all of them. The sample holds some 150,000 clones; 70% to 80% are singletons and the top ten take more than 10%. This material consisted of PBMCs, taken after 12 months of ibrutinib treatment. The receptor source for this set is a human donor with chronic lymphocytic leukemia.

This clone appeared a few times. The chain employs TRBV18 and TRBJ2-2; the match to TRBD2 covers 10 bases. The CDR3 is 17 residues long. Trimming cost V 0 bases and J 4 bases; bases outside gene matches: 5. Per germline, CDR1 KGHSH and CDR2 LQKENI. CDR3 in DNA: TGTGCCAGCTCACCACCTGGGCTAGCGGGAGTCACCGGGGAGCTGTTTTTT. Translation: CASSPPGLAGVTGELFF.

Points on this clone: At the DNA level, this CDR3 is encoded by other sequences in the same sample as well. The gene calls are TRBV18 and TRBJ1-2; no reliable D call. Per germline, CDR1 KGHSH and CDR2 LQKENI. The CDR3 contains 12 residues. V was cut by 3 bases and J by 4 bases, with 6 bases left in between. The DNA of the CDR3 is TGTGCCAGCTCACCCGGACTCTATGGCTACACCTTC. Protein sequence: CASSPGLYGYTF.

V is TRBV27 and J is TRBJ1-5, with no clear D. The V gene lost 6 bases and the J gene lost 6 bases, with 12 bases spanning the gap. The germline V gene has CDR1 MNHEY and CDR2 SMNVEV (reference sequence). The CDR3 consists of 13 residues. CDR3 amino acids: CASRATVAQPQHF. The CDR3 nucleotides read TGTGCCAGCAGAGCAACAGTGGCTCAGCCCCAGCATTTT.

The V gene is TRBV7-6, the J gene TRBJ2-2; 11 bases are a match to TRBD2. The CDR3 spans 16 residues. Germline CDR1 and CDR2: SGHVS and FNYEAQ. V was clipped by 1 base and J by 6 bases; unmatched bases: 4. Here the CDR3 reads CASSLVPSGRPGELFF. The CDR3 coding sequence is TGTGCCAGCAGCTTAGTTCCTAGCGGGAGGCCCGGGGAGCTGTTTTTT.

This clone was seen just once. The genes are TRBV5-4 and TRBJ2-5; D may match TRBD1 or TRBD2 (5 bases each). The germline V gene has CDR1 SGHNT and CDR2 YYREEE (reference sequence). The length of the CDR3 is 17 residues. The germline V and J ends were trimmed by 2 bases and 4 bases, with 21 bases remaining between them. The CDR3 sequence: CASSFPGTAALGETQYF. For the CDR3, the DNA is TGTGCCAGCAGCTTTCCCGGGACCGCCGCTTTGGGAGAGACCCAGTACTTC.

The rearrangement uses TRBV7-2 and TRBJ2-1; tentative D call: TRBD2 (6 bases). This CDR3 has 16 residues. V dropped 3 bases and J dropped 4 bases, with 16 bases sitting between them. In germline, CDR1 is SGHTA, CDR2 FQGNSA. CDR3 DNA: TGTGCCAGCAGCTTTTTACTAGCTAATCGTTACAATGAGCAGTTCTTC. Protein product: CASSFLLANRYNEQFF.

This chain joins TRBV7-2 and TRBJ1-3; D unresolved. CDR1 SGHTA and CDR2 FQGNSA come from the germline V gene. V gave up 3 bases and J gave up 0 bases, with 9 bases separating them. The CDR3 is made up of 15 amino acids. This CDR3 reads CASSFVVGSGNTIYF. The CDR3, as DNA: TGTGCCAGCAGCTTTGTGGTCGGCTCTGGAAACACCATATATTTT.

The rearrangement uses TRBV18 and TRBJ1-2; D possibly corresponds to TRBD1 (5 bases). CDR1 and CDR2 from the germline V gene are KGHSH and LQKENI. The CDR3 is 13 amino acids. V shed 2 bases and J shed 6 bases, with 10 bases lying between them. The CDR3: CASSPSTDDGYTF. The CDR3 coding sequence is TGTGCCAGCTCACCATCGACAGATGATGGCTACACCTTC.

The gene calls are TRBV18 and TRBJ2-1, with D perhaps matching TRBD2 (5 bases). Trimming cost V 1 base and J 0 bases, with 13 bases left between them. Germline CDR1 and CDR2: KGHSH and LQKENI. The CDR3 contains 17 residues. Here the CDR3 reads CASSPLTGSTSYNEQFF. In DNA, the CDR3 is TGTGCCAGCTCACCACTTACGGGGTCGACCTCCTACAATGAGCAGTTCTTC.

V and J are TRBV10-3 and TRBJ1-4; D ambiguous. Germline CDR1 is ENHRY and CDR2 is SYGVKD. The V end lost 10 bases, the J end lost 0 bases, and 15 bases lay between the germline ends. CDR3 length equals 15 residues. CDR3 region: CATSSLGTTNEKLFF. CDR3 nucleotide sequence: TGTGCCACCTCGTCGTTGGGAACAACTAATGAAAAACTGTTTTTT.

This clone was seen just once. The chain recombines TRBV15 with TRBJ2-7; unclear D gene. CDR1 and CDR2 (germline): LNHNV, YYDKDF (reference sequence). Trimming cost V 1 base and J 5 bases, with 6 bases left between them. There are 12 residues in the CDR3. The CDR3 bases are TGTGCCACCAGCAGAGTCGTGAACGAGCAGTACTTC. It encodes CATSRVVNEQYF.

This clone appeared a single time. V is TRBV5-1 and J is TRBJ1-1; D is uncertain. The CDR3 has 14 residues. Trimming took 4 bases from V and 1 from J, leaving 11 bases between them. Germline assignment: CDR1 SGHRS and CDR2 YFSETQ. In nucleotides, the CDR3 is TGCGCCAGCAGCCTAGACCCGGGGAACACTGAAGCTTTCTTT. This gives the protein CASSLDPGNTEAFF.

The rearrangement joins TRBV11-2 to TRBJ1-1; perhaps TRBD1 as D (5 bases). The CDR3 runs 16 residues. V lost 5 bases, J lost 5 bases, and 21 bases lay in between. Germline assignment: CDR1 SGHAT and CDR2 FQNNGV. For the CDR3, the DNA is TGTGCCAGCAGCCTAAACCCATTCAGGGATCGGACTGAAGCTTTCTTT. Its protein product is CASSLNPFRDRTEAFF.

This chain connects TRBV9 to TRBJ2-1; TRBD2 is a possible D gene (6 bases). Germline V lookup: CDR1 SGDLS, CDR2 YYNGEE. This CDR3 has 15 residues. Trimming removed 2 bases at V and 5 bases at J, with 14 bases between. As DNA, the CDR3 is TGTGCCAGCAGCGTTAGCGGAGGTCCTAACAATGAGCAGTTCTTC. Protein: CASSVSGGPNNEQFF. Supplemented by reference TRBV9 and TRBJ2-1, the full variable domain reads DSGVTQTPKHLITATGQRVTLRCSPRSGDLSVYWYQQSLDQGLQFLIQYYNGEERAKGNILERFSAQQFPDLHSELNLSSLELGDSALYFCASSVSGGPNNEQFFGPGTRLTVL.

The chain is built from TRBV30 and TRBJ2-7, with 11 bases that match TRBD2. V was pared by 5 bases and J by 7 bases, with 10 bases of the junction left unmatched. CDR1 GTSNPN and CDR2 SVGIG come from the germline V gene (reference sequence). The CDR3 has 14 residues. CDR3 DNA: TGTGCCTGGGACCTACTAGCGGGAGCAGGAGAGCAGTACTTC. The encoded protein is CAWDLLAGAGEQYF.

This chain uses TRBV11-2 with TRBJ2-3; possibly TRBD2 for D (7 bases). Germline lookup yields CDR1 SGHAT and CDR2 FQNNGV. Trimming pared 5 bases from V and 5 bases from J, leaving 26 bases between. The CDR3 is made up of 18 amino acids. The CDR3 region is CASSPRGVRGGGLDTQYF. Written as DNA, the CDR3 is TGTGCCAGCAGCCCAAGAGGGGTGCGGGGAGGGGGGTTAGATACGCAGTATTTT.

This chain links TRBV6-6 with TRBJ2-7; TRBD2 is a possible D gene (5 bases). Trimming left V 0 bases short and J 5 bases short, with 11 bases between. This CDR3 comprises 14 residues. Germline V lookup: CDR1 MNHNY, CDR2 SVGAGI (reference sequence). CDR3 nucleotide sequence: TGTGCCAGCAGTTACTCGGAAGGGCGGGACGAGCAGTACTTC. Translated: CASSYSEGRDEQYF.

The CDR3 reads CASSDYNSNQPQHF. The CDR3 DNA sequence: TGCGCCAGCAGTGACTATAATAGCAATCAGCCCCAGCATTTT. The chain uses TRBV10-2 and TRBJ1-5; D gene ambiguous. V was clipped by 3 bases and J by 0 bases, with 6 bases between them. CDR1 is WSHSY and CDR2 is SAAADI in the germline V gene. CDR3 size: 14 residues.

The J gene is TRBJ2-7, the V gene TRBV14; the match to TRBD1 covers 9 bases. Per the germline V gene, CDR1 is SGHDN and CDR2 is FVKESK. V lost 4 bases, J lost 1 base, and 5 bases stayed unmatched. The CDR3 sequence is 15 residues long. CDR3 nucleotides: TGTGCCAGCAGCCGAAGACAGGGGGTATCCTACGAGCAGTACTTC. It is translated as CASSRRQGVSYEQYF. Supplemented by reference TRBV14 and TRBJ2-7, the full variable domain reads EAGVTQFPSHSVIEKGQTVTLRCDPISGHDNLYWYRRVMGKEIKFLLHFVKESKQDESGMPNNRFLAERTGGTYSTLKVQPAELEDSGVYFCASSRRQGVSYEQYFGPGTRLTVT.

This chain joins TRBV7-9 and TRBJ1-1; 9 bases agree with TRBD1. V lost 2 bases and J lost 4; bases outside the gene matches: 14. The length of the CDR3 is 18 residues. The germline V gene has CDR1 SEHNR and CDR2 FQNEAQ (reference sequence). The CDR3 sequence is CASSLHWTGVFVGTEAFF. The CDR3 DNA reads as TGTGCCAGCAGCTTACATTGGACAGGGGTTTTTGTCGGCACTGAAGCTTTCTTT.

This clone occurred a few times. The chain recombines TRBV7-7 with TRBJ2-3, with a tentative D call TRBD2 (5 bases). V was pared by 5 bases and J by 2 bases, with 17 bases between. This CDR3 contains 16 residues. Germline assignment: CDR1 SSHAT and CDR2 FNYEAQ (reference sequence). As DNA, the CDR3 is TGTGCCAGCAGCCCTTCCACAACGGGGATCACAGATACGCAGTATTTT. Its protein product is CASSPSTTGITDTQYF.

This rearrangement joins TRBV30 to TRBJ1-5, with D maybe TRBD1 (5 bases). This CDR3 has 18 amino acids. The germline V gene encodes CDR1 GTSNPN and CDR2 SVGIG (reference sequence). V was shortened by 0 bases and J by 3 bases, with 21 bases between the two germline ends. The CDR3 loop reads CAWSVSGGGPVINQPQHF. The CDR3 DNA follows: TGTGCCTGGAGTGTAAGTGGGGGGGGTCCGGTTATCAATCAGCCCCAGCATTTT. Combining the CDR3 with reference TRBV30 and TRBJ1-5 gives the whole variable domain SQTIHQWPATLVQPVGSPLSLECTVEGTSNPNLYWYRQAAGRGLQLLFYSVGIGQISSEVPQNLSASRPQDRQFILSSKKLLLSDSGFYLCAWSVSGGGPVINQPQHFGDGTRLSIL.

This chain uses TRBV27 with TRBJ2-7; D remains unclear. With 0 bases removed from V and 4 bases from J, the gap between germline ends came to 10 bases. Germline values: CDR1 MNHEY, CDR2 SMNVEV (reference sequence). The CDR3 runs to 14 residues. CDR3 bases: TGTGCCAGCAGTTTATCGTCGGGTTGGTACGAGCAGTACTTC. Protein: CASSLSSGWYEQYF.

This sequence joins TRBV25-1 and TRBJ2-7; D might be TRBD2 (6 bases). Germline CDR1 MGHDK, CDR2 SYGVNS. V was pared by 3 bases and J by 6 bases, with 9 bases between. The CDR3 has 12 amino acids. The CDR3 here is CASSERRGEQYF. The CDR3 DNA is TGTGCCAGCAGTGAGAGGCGGGGCGAGCAGTACTTC.

CDR3 amino acids: CASSVEGRVTSGTNEQFF. The CDR3 DNA sequence: TGTGCCAGCAGCGTAGAAGGTCGGGTGACTAGCGGGACCAATGAGCAGTTCTTC. V gene TRBV9 combines with J gene TRBJ2-1; TRBD2 matches 11 bases. Germline V gives CDR1 SGDLS, CDR2 YYNGEE. J was trimmed by 6 bases and V by 0 bases; bases with no gene match: 11. The CDR3 is made up of 18 amino acids. Variable domain in full (rest from reference TRBV9 and TRBJ2-1): DSGVTQTPKHLITATGQRVTLRCSPRSGDLSVYWYQQSLDQGLQFLIQYYNGEERAKGNILERFSAQQFPDLHSELNLSSLELGDSALYFCASSVEGRVTSGTNEQFFGPGTRLTVL.